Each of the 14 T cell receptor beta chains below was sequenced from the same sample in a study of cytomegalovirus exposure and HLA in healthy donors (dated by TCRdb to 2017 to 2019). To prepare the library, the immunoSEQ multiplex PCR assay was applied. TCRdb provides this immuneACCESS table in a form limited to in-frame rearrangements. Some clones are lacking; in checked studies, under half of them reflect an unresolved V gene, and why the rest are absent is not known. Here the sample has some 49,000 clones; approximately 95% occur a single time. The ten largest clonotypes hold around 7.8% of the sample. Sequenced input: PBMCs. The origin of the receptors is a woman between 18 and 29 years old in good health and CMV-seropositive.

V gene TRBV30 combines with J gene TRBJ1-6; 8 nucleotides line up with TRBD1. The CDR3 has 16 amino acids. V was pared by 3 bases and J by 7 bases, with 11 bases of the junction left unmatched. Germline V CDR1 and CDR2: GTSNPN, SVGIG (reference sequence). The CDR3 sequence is CAWRNRGGFQNSPLHF. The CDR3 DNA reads TGTGCCTGGAGGAACAGGGGGGGTTTCCAGAATTCACCCCTCCACTTT.

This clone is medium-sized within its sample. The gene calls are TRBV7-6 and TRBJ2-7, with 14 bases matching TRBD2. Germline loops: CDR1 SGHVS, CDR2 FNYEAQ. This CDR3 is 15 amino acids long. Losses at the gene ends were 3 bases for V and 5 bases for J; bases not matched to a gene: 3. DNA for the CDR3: TGTGCCAGCAGCTTGACTAGCGGGAGGGCCAACGAGCAGTACTTC. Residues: CASSLTSGRANEQYF.

The CDR3 coding sequence is TGTGCCTGGAGTGGGGGCCCTGGGGCCAACGTCCTGACTTTC. It codes for CAWSGGPGANVLTF. The chain links TRBV30 to TRBJ2-6; D possibly corresponds to TRBD1 (5 bases). This CDR3 spans 14 amino acids. The V gene's germline CDR1 is GTSNPN and CDR2 SVGIG (reference sequence). With 1 base removed from V and 2 bases from J, the gap between germline ends came to 6 bases.

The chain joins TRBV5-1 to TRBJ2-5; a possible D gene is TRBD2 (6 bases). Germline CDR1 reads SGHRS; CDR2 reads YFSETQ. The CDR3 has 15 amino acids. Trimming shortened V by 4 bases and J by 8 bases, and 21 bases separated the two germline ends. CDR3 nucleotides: TGCGCCAGCAGCCCCGACGTAGCGGCACAAGCTACCCAGTACTTC. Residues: CASSPDVAAQATQYF.

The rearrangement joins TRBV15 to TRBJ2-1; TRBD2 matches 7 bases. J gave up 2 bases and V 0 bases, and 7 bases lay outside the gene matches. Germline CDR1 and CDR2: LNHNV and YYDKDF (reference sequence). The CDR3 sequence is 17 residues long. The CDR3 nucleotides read TGTGCCACCAGCAGAGATTTCGGACTAGGGGCCTACAATGAGCAGTTCTTC. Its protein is CATSRDFGLGAYNEQFF.

CDR3 nucleotides: TGTGCCAGCAGCCCACCCACGGAGTCGGGGGAGCTGTTTTTT. Encoded protein: CASSPPTESGELFF. The V call is TRBV7-9, the J call TRBJ2-2; D gene unclear. Trimming left V 5 bases short and J 8 bases short, with 15 bases between. Germline V gives CDR1 SEHNR, CDR2 FQNEAQ (reference sequence). This CDR3 has 14 residues.

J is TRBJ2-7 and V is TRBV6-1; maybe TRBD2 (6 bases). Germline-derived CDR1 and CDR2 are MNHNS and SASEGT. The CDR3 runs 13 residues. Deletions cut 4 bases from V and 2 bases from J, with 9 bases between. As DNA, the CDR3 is TGTGCCAGCAGTGTGGGAGGCACCTACGAGCAGTACTTC. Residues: CASSVGGTYEQYF.

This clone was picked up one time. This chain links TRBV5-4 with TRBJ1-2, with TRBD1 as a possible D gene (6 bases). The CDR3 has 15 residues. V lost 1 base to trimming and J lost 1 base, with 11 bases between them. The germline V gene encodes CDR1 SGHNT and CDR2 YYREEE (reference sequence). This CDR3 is CASSLKTGVNYGYTF. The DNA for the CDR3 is TGTGCCAGCAGCTTGAAGACAGGTGTTAACTATGGCTACACCTTC. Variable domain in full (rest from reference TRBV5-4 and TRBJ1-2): ETGVTQSPTHLIKTRGQQVTLRCSSQSGHNTVSWYQQALGQGPQFIFQYYREEENGRGNFPPRFSGLQFPNYSSELNVNALELDDSALYLCASSLKTGVNYGYTFGSGTRLTVV.

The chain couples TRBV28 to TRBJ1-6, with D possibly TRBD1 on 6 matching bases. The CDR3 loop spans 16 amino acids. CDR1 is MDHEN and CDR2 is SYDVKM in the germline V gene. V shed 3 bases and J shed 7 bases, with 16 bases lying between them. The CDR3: CASSFDPGQLNSPLHF. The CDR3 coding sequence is TGTGCCAGCAGTTTCGACCCCGGACAGCTAAATTCACCCCTCCACTTT.

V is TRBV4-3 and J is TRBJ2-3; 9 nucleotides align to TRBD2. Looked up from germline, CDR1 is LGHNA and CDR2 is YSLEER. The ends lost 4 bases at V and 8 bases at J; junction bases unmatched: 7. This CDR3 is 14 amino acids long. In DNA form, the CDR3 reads TGCGCCAGCAGCCTAGCGGGAGCAGGGGGTACGCAGTATTTT. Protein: CASSLAGAGGTQYF.

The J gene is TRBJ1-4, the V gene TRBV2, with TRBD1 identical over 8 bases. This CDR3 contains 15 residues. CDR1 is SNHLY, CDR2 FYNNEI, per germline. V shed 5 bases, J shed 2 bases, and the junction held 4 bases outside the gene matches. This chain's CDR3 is CASSNRQGTNEKLFF. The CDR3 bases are TGTGCCAGCAGTAACCGACAGGGGACTAATGAAAAACTGTTTTTT.

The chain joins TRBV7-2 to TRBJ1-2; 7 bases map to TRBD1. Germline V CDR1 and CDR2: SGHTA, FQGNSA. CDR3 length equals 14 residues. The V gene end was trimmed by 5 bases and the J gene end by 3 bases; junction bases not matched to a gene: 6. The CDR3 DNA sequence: TGTGCCAGCAGCGTAAAGGGACAGCACTATGGCTACACCTTC. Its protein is CASSVKGQHYGYTF.

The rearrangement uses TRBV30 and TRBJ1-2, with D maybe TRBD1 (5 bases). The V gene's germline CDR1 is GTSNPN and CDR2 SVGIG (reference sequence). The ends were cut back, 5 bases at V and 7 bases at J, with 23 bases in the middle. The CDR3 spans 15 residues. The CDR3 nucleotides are TGTGCCTGGGTAAAGGGACTTACCGGCCCCATTGGCTACACCTTC. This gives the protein CAWVKGLTGPIGYTF.

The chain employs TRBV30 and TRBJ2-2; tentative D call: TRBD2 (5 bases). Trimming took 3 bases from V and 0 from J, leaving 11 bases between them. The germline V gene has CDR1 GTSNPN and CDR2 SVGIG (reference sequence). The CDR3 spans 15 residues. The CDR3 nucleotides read TGTGCCTGGAGGGGCGGAGGCGCGAACACCGGGGAGCTGTTTTTT. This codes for CAWRGGGANTGELFF. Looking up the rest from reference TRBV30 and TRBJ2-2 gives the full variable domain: SQTIHQWPATLVQPVGSPLSLECTVEGTSNPNLYWYRQAAGRGLQLLFYSVGIGQISSEVPQNLSASRPQDRQFILSSKKLLLSDSGFYLCAWRGGGANTGELFFGEGSRLTVL.